This entry is about one T cell receptor beta chain. No antigen is known for it. Base qualities are not recorded, but no much larger clone differs from it by a single base. The library was prepared using the immunoSEQ multiplex PCR assay. Around 92,000 TCR templates per sample were assayed by the deep sequencing platform. Genomic DNA extracted from sorted T cells was used for TCRbeta CDR3 sequencing. The authors processed their data as follows. The R programming language was used for the clonal analysis of the TCRbeta CDR3 data. Comparing unstimulated samples against CFSE-low samples taken after the reaction was how alloreactive CD4+ and CD8+ clones were defined. Alloreactive CD4+ clones were assigned to regulatory or non-regulatory origin by matching sequences to sorted unstimulated Treg and non-Treg repertoires. The immuneACCESS repertoire file appears here via TCRdb, limited to in-frame rearrangements. These files lack a portion of the clones; in checked studies, under half of the deficit traces to unresolved V genes, and the cause of the others is not known. The V and J calls and clone size were taken over from that table, and D and trimming were inferred from the DNA. Across this sample there are roughly 100,000 clones, with 93% seen only once. About 0.62% of the sample rests with the top ten.

These data come from a study of siplizumab effects on memory and regulatory T cells (dated by TCRdb to the late 2010s). The study in broad terms: The effect of the anti-CD2 antibody siplizumab on alloreactive T-cell subsets was examined in allogeneic mixed lymphocyte reactions constructed from human PBMCs. Overall results and qualifications from the work: Unstimulated naive T cells appeared to be more diverse than memory T cells, and naive cells seemed to make a substantial contribution to the alloresponse. The suppressive function of proliferating Tregs from siplizumab cultures was not functionally confirmed. The cumulative frequency of alloreactive sequences traceable to unstimulated CD4+ memory T cells was significantly reduced by siplizumab. A naive or memory phenotype could not be assigned to roughly 75-96% of proliferating CD4+ or CD8+ clones. Because sequences at frequencies below about 10^-5 were poorly captured, only a minor fraction of alloreactive clones could be mapped back to unstimulated subsets. Among mappable alloreactive CD4+ clones, the Treg-derived fraction averaged about 75% with siplizumab versus 25% to 30% in control reactions.

Sorted unstimulated T cells and proliferating T cells recovered from mixed lymphocyte reactions were subjected to TCRbeta CDR3 sequencing. Fresh whole blood from fewer than 11 HLA-typed healthy donors was used as the source from which PBMCs were isolated. To map where alloreactive clones came from, unstimulated CD4+ regulatory T cells were FACS-sorted. The sequence came from a human donor in good health. The specimen was Tregs sorted from blood.

The encoded CDR3 is CASSRREGQSTDTQYF. The DNA sequence is TGCGCCAGCAGCCGGCGGGAGGGCCAGAGCACAGATACGCAGTATTTT. This chain joins TRBV4-3 to TRBJ2-3; 9 middle bases align to TRBD2. The CDR3 holds 16 amino acids from the cysteine to the phenylalanine. The entry retains the CDR3 DNA only, 48 bases that are in frame from base 1. CDR1 and CDR2 were assigned from the germline V gene as LGHNA and YSLEER. Trimmed from V: 4 bases; trimmed from J: 0 bases; junction bases lacking a gene match: 5.